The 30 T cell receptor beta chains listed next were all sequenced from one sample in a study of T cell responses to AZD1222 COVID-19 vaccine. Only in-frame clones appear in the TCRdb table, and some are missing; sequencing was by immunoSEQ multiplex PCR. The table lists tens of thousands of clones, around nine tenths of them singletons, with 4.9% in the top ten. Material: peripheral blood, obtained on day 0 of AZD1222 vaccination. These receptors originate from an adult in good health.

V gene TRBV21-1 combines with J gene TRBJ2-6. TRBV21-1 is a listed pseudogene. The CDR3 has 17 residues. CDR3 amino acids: CASSFRDGNSGANVLTF. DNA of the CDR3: TGTGCCAGCAGCTTTCGGGACGGAAACTCTGGGGCCAACGTCCTGACTTTC.

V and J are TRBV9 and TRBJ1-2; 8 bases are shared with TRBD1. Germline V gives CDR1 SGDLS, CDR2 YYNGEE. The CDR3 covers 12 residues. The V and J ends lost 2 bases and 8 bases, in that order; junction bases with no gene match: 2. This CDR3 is CASSVPGGGYTF. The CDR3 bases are TGTGCCAGCAGCGTCCCAGGGGGCGGCTACACCTTC. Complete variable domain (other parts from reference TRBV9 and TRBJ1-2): DSGVTQTPKHLITATGQRVTLRCSPRSGDLSVYWYQQSLDQGLQFLIQYYNGEERAKGNILERFSAQQFPDLHSELNLSSLELGDSALYFCASSVPGGGYTFGSGTRLTVV.

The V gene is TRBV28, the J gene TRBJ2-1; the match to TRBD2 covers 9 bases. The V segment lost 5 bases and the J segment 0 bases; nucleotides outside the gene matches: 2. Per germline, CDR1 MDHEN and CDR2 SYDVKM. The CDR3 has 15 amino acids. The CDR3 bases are TGTGCCAGCAGTCGAGCGGGGGGCTCCTACAATGAGCAGTTCTTC. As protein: CASSRAGGSYNEQFF.

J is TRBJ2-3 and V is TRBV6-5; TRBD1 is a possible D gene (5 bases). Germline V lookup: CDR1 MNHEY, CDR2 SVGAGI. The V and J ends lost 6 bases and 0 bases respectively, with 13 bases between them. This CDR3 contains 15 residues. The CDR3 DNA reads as TGTGCCAGCAGGAGACAGCGCGCTAGCACAGATACGCAGTATTTT. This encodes CASRRQRASTDTQYF.

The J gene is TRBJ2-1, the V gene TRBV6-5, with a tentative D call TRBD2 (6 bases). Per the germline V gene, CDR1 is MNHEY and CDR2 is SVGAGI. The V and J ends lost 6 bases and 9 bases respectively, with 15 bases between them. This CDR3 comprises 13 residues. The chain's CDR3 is CASSQRDSGEQFF. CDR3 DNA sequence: TGTGCCAGCAGCCAACGGGACTCGGGTGAGCAGTTCTTC.

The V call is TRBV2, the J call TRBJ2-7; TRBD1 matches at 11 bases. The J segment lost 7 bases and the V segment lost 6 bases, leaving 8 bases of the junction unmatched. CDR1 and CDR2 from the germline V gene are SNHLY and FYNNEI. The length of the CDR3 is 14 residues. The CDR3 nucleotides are TGTGCCAGCAGCCCCGGACAGGGGGCGGGGGAGCAGTACTTC. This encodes CASSPGQGAGEQYF.

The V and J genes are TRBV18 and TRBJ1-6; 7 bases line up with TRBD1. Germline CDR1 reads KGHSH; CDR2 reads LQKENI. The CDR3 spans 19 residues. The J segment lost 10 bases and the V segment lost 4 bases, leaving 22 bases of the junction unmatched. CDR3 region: CASSHGRFGQDDLGSPLHF. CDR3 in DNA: TGTGCCAGCTCACACGGGCGTTTCGGACAGGATGATTTGGGGTCACCCCTCCACTTT.

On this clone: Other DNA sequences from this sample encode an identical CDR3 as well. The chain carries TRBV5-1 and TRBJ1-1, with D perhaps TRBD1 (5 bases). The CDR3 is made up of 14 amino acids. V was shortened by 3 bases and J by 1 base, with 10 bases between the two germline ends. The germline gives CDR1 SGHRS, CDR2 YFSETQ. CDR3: CASSSGTGNTEAFF. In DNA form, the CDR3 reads TGCGCCAGCAGCTCGGGGACTGGGAACACTGAAGCTTTCTTT.

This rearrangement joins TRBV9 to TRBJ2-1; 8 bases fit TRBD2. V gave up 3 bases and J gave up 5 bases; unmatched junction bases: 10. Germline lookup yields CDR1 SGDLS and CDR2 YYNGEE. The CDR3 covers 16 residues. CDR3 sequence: CASSDGLALGNNEQFF. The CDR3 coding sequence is TGTGCCAGCAGCGACGGACTAGCCCTGGGTAACAATGAGCAGTTCTTC.

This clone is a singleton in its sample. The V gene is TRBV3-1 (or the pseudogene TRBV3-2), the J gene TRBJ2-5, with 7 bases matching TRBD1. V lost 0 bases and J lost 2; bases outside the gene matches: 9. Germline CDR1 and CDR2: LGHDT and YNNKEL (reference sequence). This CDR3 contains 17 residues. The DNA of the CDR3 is TGTGCCAGCAGCCAAGAAGCTCGGACAGGCAAACAAGAGACCCAGTACTTC. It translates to CASSQEARTGKQETQYF.

This chain's CDR3 is CASSARQGHSYNEQFF. DNA for the CDR3: TGTGCCAGCAGTGCGAGACAGGGTCACTCCTACAATGAGCAGTTCTTC. The rearrangement uses TRBV2 and TRBJ2-1; TRBD1 agrees at 7 bases. CDR1 is SNHLY and CDR2 is FYNNEI in the germline V gene. The CDR3 consists of 16 residues. Trimming took 4 bases from V and 0 from J; bases not matched to a gene: 6.

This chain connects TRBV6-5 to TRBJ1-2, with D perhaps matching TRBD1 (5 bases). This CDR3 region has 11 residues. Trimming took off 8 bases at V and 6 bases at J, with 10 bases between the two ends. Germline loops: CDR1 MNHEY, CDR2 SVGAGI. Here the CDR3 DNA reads TGTGCCAGCGGGGGGGGGAATGGCTACACCTTC. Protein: CASGGGNGYTF.

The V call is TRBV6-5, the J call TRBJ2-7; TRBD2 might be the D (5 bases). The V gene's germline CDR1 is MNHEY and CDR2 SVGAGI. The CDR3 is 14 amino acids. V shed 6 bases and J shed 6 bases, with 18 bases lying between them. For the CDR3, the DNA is TGTGCCAGCAGGATGGCGGACGGGGTGGGCGAGCAGTACTTC. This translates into CASRMADGVGEQYF.

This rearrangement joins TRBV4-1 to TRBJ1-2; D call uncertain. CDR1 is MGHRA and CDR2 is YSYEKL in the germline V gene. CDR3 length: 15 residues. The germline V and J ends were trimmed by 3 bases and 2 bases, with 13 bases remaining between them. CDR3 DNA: TGCGCCAGCAGCCATTCCCCCGGGTCCAACTATGGCTACACCTTC. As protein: CASSHSPGSNYGYTF.

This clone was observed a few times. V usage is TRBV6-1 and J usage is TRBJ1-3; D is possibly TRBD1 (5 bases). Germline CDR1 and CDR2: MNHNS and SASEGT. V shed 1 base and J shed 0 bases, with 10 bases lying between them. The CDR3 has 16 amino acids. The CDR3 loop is CASSEVLGGSGNTIYF. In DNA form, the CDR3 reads TGTGCCAGCAGTGAAGTCCTGGGGGGCTCTGGAAACACCATATATTTT.

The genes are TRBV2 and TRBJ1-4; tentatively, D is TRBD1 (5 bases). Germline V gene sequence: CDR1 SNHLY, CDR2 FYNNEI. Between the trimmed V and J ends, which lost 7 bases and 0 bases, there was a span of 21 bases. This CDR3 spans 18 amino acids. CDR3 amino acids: CASTRGRLTGATNEKLFF. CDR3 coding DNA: TGTGCCAGCACCCGAGGCAGGCTAACGGGGGCAACTAATGAAAAACTGTTTTTT.

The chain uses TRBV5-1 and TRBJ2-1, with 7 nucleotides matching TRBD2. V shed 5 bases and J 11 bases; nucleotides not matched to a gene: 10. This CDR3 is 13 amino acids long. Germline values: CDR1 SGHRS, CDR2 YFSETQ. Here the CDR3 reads CASSRDYPAQQFF. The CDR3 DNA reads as TGCGCCAGCAGTCGGGACTACCCTGCCCAGCAGTTCTTC.

The CDR3 here is CASSYSRGGHNEQFF. The DNA for the CDR3 is TGTGCCAGCAGTTACTCGCGGGGGGGCCACAATGAGCAGTTCTTC. The chain couples TRBV6-5 to TRBJ2-1, with 9 bases lining up with TRBD2. Germline V gives CDR1 MNHEY, CDR2 SVGAGI. The ends lost 0 bases at V and 5 bases at J; junction bases unmatched: 2. The CDR3 length is 15 residues.

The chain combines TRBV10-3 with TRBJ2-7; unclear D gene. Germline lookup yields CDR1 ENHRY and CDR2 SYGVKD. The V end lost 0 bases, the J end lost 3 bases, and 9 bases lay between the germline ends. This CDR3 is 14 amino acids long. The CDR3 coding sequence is TGTGCCATCAGTGAGTCGAGTAGTTACTACGAGCAGTACTTC. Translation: CAISESSSYYEQYF.

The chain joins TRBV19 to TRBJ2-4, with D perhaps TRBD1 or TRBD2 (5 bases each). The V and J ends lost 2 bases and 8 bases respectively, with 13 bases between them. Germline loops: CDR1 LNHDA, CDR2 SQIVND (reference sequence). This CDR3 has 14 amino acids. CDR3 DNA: TGTGCCAGTAGTATATGGGACCGAAGGGACATTCAGTACTTC. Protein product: CASSIWDRRDIQYF. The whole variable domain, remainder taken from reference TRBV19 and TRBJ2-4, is DGGITQSPKYLFRKEGQNVTLSCEQNLNHDAMYWYRQDPGQGLRLIYYSQIVNDFQKGDIAEGYSVSREKKESFPLTVTSAQKNPTAFYLCASSIWDRRDIQYFGAGTRLSVL.

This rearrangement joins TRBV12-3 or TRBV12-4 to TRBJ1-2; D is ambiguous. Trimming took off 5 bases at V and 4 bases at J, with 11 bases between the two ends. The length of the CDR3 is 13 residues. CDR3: CASSPSLGYGYTF. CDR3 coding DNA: TGTGCCAGCAGTCCGAGCTTGGGCTATGGCTACACCTTC.

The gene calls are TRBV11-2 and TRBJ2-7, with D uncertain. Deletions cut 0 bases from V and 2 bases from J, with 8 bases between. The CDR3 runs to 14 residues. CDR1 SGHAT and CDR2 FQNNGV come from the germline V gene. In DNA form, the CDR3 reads TGTGCCAGCAGCTTAGATGACTCAGCCTACGAGCAGTACTTC. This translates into CASSLDDSAYEQYF.

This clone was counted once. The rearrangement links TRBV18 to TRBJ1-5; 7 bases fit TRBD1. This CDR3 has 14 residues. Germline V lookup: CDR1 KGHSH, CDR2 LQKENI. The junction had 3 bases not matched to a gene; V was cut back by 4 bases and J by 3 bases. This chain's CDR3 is CASSRGQYNQPQHF. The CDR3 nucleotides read TGTGCCAGCTCACGGGGACAGTACAATCAGCCCCAGCATTTT.

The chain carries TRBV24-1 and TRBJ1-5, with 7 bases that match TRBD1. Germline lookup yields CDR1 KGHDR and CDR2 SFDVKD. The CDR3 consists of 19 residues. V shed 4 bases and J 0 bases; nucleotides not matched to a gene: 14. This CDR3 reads CATSEPGTRGAYSNQPQHF. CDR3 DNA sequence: TGTGCCACCAGTGAGCCCGGGACCAGGGGGGCATATAGCAATCAGCCCCAGCATTTT.

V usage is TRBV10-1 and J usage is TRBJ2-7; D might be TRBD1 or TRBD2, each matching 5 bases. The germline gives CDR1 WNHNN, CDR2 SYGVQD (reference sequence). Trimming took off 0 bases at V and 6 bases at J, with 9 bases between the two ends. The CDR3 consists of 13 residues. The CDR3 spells CASSESRGLEQYF. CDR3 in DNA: TGCGCCAGCAGTGAGTCGAGGGGTCTCGAGCAGTACTTC.

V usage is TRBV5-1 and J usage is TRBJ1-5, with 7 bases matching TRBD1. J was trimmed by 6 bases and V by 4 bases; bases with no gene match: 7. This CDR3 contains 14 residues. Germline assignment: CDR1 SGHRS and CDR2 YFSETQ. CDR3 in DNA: TGCGCCAGCAGCCAAACAGGGGCGGGTCAGCCCCAGCATTTT. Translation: CASSQTGAGQPQHF.

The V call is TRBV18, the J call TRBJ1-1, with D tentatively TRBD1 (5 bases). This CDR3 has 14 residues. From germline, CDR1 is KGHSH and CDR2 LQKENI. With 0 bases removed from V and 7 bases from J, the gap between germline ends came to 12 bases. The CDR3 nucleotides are TGTGCCAGCTCACCACCAGGGCGGAGGGGTGAAGCTTTCTTT. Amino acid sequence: CASSPPGRRGEAFF.

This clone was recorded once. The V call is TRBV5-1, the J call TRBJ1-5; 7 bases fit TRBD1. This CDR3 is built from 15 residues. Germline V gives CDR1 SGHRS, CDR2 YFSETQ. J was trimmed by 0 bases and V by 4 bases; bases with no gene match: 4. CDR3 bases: TGCGCCAGCAGCACGACAGGGAATAGCAATCAGCCCCAGCATTTT. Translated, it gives CASSTTGNSNQPQHF.

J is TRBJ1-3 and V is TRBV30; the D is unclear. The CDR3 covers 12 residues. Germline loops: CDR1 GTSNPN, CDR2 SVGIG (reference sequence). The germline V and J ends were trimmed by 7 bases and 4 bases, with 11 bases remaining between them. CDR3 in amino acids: CAFEKEGNTIYF. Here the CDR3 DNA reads TGTGCCTTCGAAAAGGAAGGAAACACCATATATTTT.

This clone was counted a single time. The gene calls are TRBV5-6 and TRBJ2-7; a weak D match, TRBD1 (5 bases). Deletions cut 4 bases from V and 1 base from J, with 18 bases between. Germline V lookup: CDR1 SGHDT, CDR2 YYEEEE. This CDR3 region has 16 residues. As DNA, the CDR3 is TGTGCCAGCAGCCTAGGGGCCGTTTGGGCTTCCTACGAGCAGTACTTC. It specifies CASSLGAVWASYEQYF.